This TCR beta chain stems from a study of blood T cell repertoires in COVID-19. V was clipped by 8 bases and J by 5 bases; unmatched bases: 19. The CDR3 is 17 residues long. Germline CDR1 is LNHDA and CDR2 is SQIVND (reference sequence). Generated by immunoSEQ multiplex PCR, the TCRdb table keeps only in-frame clones and is missing some. This sample has about 130,000 clones, with around 80% found just once. Sequencing used peripheral blood. The TCR originated in a woman between 50 and 59 years old with acute or convalescent COVID-19. The chain carries TRBV19 and TRBJ1-2, with 8 positions matching TRBD1. CDR3 region: CASLTGVGQATKYGYTF. The CDR3 region has the DNA TGTGCCAGTCTTACTGGTGTGGGACAGGCAACGAAGTATGGCTACACCTTC.